These 20 T cell receptor beta chains originate from one sample sequenced in a study of blood T cell repertoires in COVID-19. Produced via immunoSEQ multiplex PCR; TCRdb's table is partial and in-frame only. The table has about 240,000 clones, approximately 90% seen once; the top ten hold just over 2.5%. Sequencing was performed on PBMCs or T cells enriched from blood (not recorded which). The receptor source for this set is a woman in her thirties with acute COVID-19.

This clone was detected only once. V usage is TRBV29-1 and J usage is TRBJ1-1; D gene ambiguous. V lost 6 bases to trimming and J lost 10 bases, with 24 bases between them. The CDR3 has 14 residues. CDR1 and CDR2 from the germline V gene are SQVTM and ANQGSEA. The CDR3 region has the DNA TGCAGCGTCTGTTACGACGAGGCCCTATCACCAGCTTTCTTT. Translation: CSVCYDEALSPAFF.

CDR3 loop: CASSLHPRRDTQYF. Written as DNA, the CDR3 is TGTGCCAGCAGTCTACACCCAAGGAGAGATACGCAGTATTTT. J is TRBJ2-3 and V is TRBV2; unclear D gene. The CDR3 has 14 residues. Germline CDR1 SNHLY, CDR2 FYNNEI. The ends were cut back, 5 bases at V and 5 bases at J, with 14 bases in the middle. Using reference TRBV2 and TRBJ2-3 for the parts outside the CDR3, the full variable domain is EPEVTQTPSHQVTQMGQEVILRCVPISNHLYFYWYRQILGQKVEFLVSFYNNEISEKSEIFDDQFSVERPDGSNFTLKIRSTKLEDSAMYFCASSLHPRRDTQYFGPGTRLTVL.

J is TRBJ2-1 and V is TRBV10-3, with 7 bases aligning to TRBD2. Germline lookup yields CDR1 ENHRY and CDR2 SYGVKD. This CDR3 is built from 18 residues. The trim removed 7 bases at V and 7 bases at J, leaving 22 bases unmatched. Here the CDR3 reads CAITPGIYKEKGGNEQFF. CDR3 coding DNA: TGTGCCATCACCCCTGGGATTTACAAGGAAAAGGGAGGGAATGAGCAGTTCTTC.

This clone was counted a few times. The rearrangement uses TRBV5-6 and TRBJ1-1, with TRBD1 identical over 11 bases. This CDR3 region has 17 residues. Looked up from germline, CDR1 is SGHDT and CDR2 is YYEEEE. Germline trimming cut 1 base from V and 4 bases from J; bases unmatched to any gene: 9. The CDR3: CASSLRDRGYQGTEAFF. In nucleotides, the CDR3 is TGTGCCAGCAGCTTGAGGGACAGGGGGTACCAGGGCACTGAAGCTTTCTTT.

The V gene is TRBV19, the J gene TRBJ1-6, with a weak D call TRBD1 (6 bases). The CDR3 spans 15 residues. Germline CDR1 and CDR2: LNHDA and SQIVND (reference sequence). Trimming left V 6 bases short and J 5 bases short, with 14 bases between. The CDR3 coding sequence is TGTGCCAGTAGACCCCAGGACAGAGATAATTCACCCCTCCACTTT. It specifies CASRPQDRDNSPLHF.

The chain recombines TRBV5-8 with TRBJ2-5; 7 positions match TRBD2. Germline V lookup: CDR1 SGHTS, CDR2 YDEGEE. Trimming at V came to 5 bases and at J to 4 bases, leaving 8 bases not matched to a gene. The CDR3 is 14 amino acids. The CDR3 loop reads CASRSGAWGETQYF. CDR3 nucleotides: TGTGCCAGCAGAAGCGGGGCTTGGGGAGAGACCCAGTACTTC.

The genes are TRBV11-3 and TRBJ2-7, with D unresolved. V was shortened by 5 bases and J by 2 bases, with 10 bases between the two germline ends. The CDR3 has 13 residues. Germline V gives CDR1 SGHNT, CDR2 YENEEA. The CDR3 here is CASSPGSAYEQYF. Written as DNA, the CDR3 is TGTGCCAGCAGCCCCGGGTCGGCCTACGAGCAGTACTTC.

This chain links TRBV5-6 with TRBJ1-2, with 11 nucleotides matching TRBD1. Germline V CDR1 and CDR2: SGHDT, YYEEEE. With V trimmed by 4 bases and J by 7 bases, 12 bases remained unmatched. The CDR3 covers 16 residues. The CDR3 sequence is CASSDEGTGGISGYTF. The CDR3 nucleotides are TGTGCCAGCAGCGATGAGGGGACAGGGGGAATATCTGGCTACACCTTC.

This chain links TRBV3-1 (or the pseudogene TRBV3-2) with TRBJ1-1, with a possible D match to TRBD1 (6 bases). The CDR3 sequence is 17 residues long. CDR1 is LGHDT and CDR2 is YNNKEL in the germline V gene (reference sequence). Trimming cost V 2 bases and J 1 base, with 17 bases left between them. CDR3 protein: CASSQIKGGTKNTEAFF. CDR3 sequence (DNA): TGTGCCAGCAGCCAAATAAAGGGTGGGACAAAGAACACTGAAGCTTTCTTT.

The rearrangement uses TRBV12-3 or TRBV12-4 and TRBJ1-1, with D unresolved. The CDR3 length is 12 residues. Trimming removed 3 bases from V and 8 bases from J, with 10 bases in between. The CDR3 reads CASSFAHPEAFF. CDR3 sequence (DNA): TGTGCCAGCAGTTTTGCGCACCCCGAAGCTTTCTTT.

This chain uses TRBV19 with TRBJ2-2; 12 bases align to TRBD1. The germline V gene encodes CDR1 LNHDA and CDR2 SQIVND (reference sequence). V trimming: 5 bases; J trimming: 1 base; junction bases outside the gene matches: 5. CDR3 size: 17 residues. CDR3 sequence reads: CASSPGQGAGNTGELFF. CDR3 DNA: TGTGCCAGTAGTCCGGGACAGGGGGCGGGGAACACCGGGGAGCTGTTTTTT.

The chain couples TRBV5-4 to TRBJ2-5; 10 positions agree with TRBD2. Trimming took 3 bases from V and 0 from J; bases not matched to a gene: 2. Germline loops: CDR1 SGHNT, CDR2 YYREEE (reference sequence). The CDR3 is 15 residues long. This CDR3 is CASSSGLADQETQYF. The CDR3 DNA is TGTGCCAGCAGCTCCGGACTAGCGGACCAAGAGACCCAGTACTTC.

The chain links TRBV19 to TRBJ2-1; 12 bases are a match to TRBD2. This CDR3 spans 15 amino acids. Trimming removed 6 bases from V and 5 bases from J; junction bases left unmatched: 5. Germline lookup yields CDR1 LNHDA and CDR2 SQIVND (reference sequence). CDR3 bases: TGTGCCAGTAGGCTAGCGGGGGGGCCAAACAATGAGCAGTTCTTC. Translated, it gives CASRLAGGPNNEQFF.

This clone showed up just once. The chain uses TRBV7-6 and TRBJ1-3; the D is unclear. This CDR3 has 17 amino acids. V lost 3 bases to trimming and J lost 0 bases, with 15 bases between them. CDR1 and CDR2 (germline): SGHVS, FNYEAQ. The CDR3 loop reads CASSFTTPGGSGNTIYF. The CDR3 DNA reads TGTGCCAGCAGCTTTACGACCCCGGGAGGCTCTGGAAACACCATATATTTT.

About this clone: Other nucleotide sequences in the sample specify the same CDR3. The V and J genes are TRBV5-1 and TRBJ2-7; TRBD1 matches 7 bases. This CDR3 has 14 amino acids. Germline V gene sequence: CDR1 SGHRS, CDR2 YFSETQ. The trim removed 4 bases at V and 0 bases at J, leaving 4 bases unmatched. This CDR3 is CASSLTGSSYEQYF. CDR3 nucleotide sequence: TGCGCCAGCAGCCTGACAGGGTCCTCCTACGAGCAGTACTTC.

The rearrangement joins TRBV7-9 to TRBJ1-2; D gene uncertain. The CDR3 contains 12 residues. The V end was cut by 5 bases, the J end by 7 bases, with 11 bases between. Germline V lookup: CDR1 SEHNR, CDR2 FQNEAQ (reference sequence). The CDR3 DNA reads as TGTGCCAGCAGCAGAGACGGGAGTGGCTACACCTTC. Translating it yields CASSRDGSGYTF.

The chain recombines TRBV7-9 with TRBJ1-2; D possibly corresponds to TRBD1 (5 bases). Germline CDR1 SEHNR, CDR2 FQNEAQ (reference sequence). Trimming took off 1 base at V and 8 bases at J, with 11 bases between the two ends. The CDR3 is 13 residues long. CDR3 residues: CASSLVRGHGYTF. DNA for the CDR3: TGTGCCAGCAGCTTAGTTAGGGGTCACGGCTACACCTTC.

The V and J genes are TRBV7-2 and TRBJ2-2; the D is unclear. V was pared by 6 bases and J by 0 bases, with 11 bases between. CDR3 length equals 15 residues. The germline V gene has CDR1 SGHTA and CDR2 FQGNSA. The CDR3 here is CASRERYANTGELFF. The CDR3 DNA reads as TGTGCCAGCAGAGAGCGATACGCGAACACCGGGGAGCTGTTTTTT.

The chain joins TRBV2 to TRBJ1-4; 9 nucleotides agree with TRBD1. The CDR3 runs to 14 residues. Germline CDR1 and CDR2: SNHLY and FYNNEI. The V segment lost 6 bases and the J segment 7 bases; nucleotides outside the gene matches: 6. The CDR3 here is CASSRQGDREKLFF. CDR3 nucleotide sequence: TGTGCCAGCAGCCGACAGGGGGATCGTGAAAAACTGTTTTTT.

The chain links TRBV4-1 to TRBJ2-2; 10 positions agree with TRBD2. Germline V gene sequence: CDR1 MGHRA, CDR2 YSYEKL. This CDR3 is 15 amino acids long. Trimming took 7 bases from V and 4 from J; bases not matched to a gene: 6. The CDR3: CASKVAGGLTGELFF. CDR3 nucleotide sequence: TGCGCCAGCAAGGTAGCGGGGGGTCTCACCGGGGAGCTGTTTTTT.